The 27 T cell receptor beta chains reported below all come from one sample, sequenced in a study of response to subunit inactivated influenza vaccine. Using its own MiXCR run on the RT-PCR reads, TCRdb lists one record per CDR3 protein. The sample lists hundreds of thousands of distinct CDR3 sequences; approximately 14% were seen once. The input for sequencing was PBMCs from blood, taken about 11 days after vaccination. These receptors all stem from a man between 45 and 60 years old who received an inactivated influenza vaccine.

The chain employs TRBV5-1 and TRBJ2-1; 9 bases are a match to TRBD2. Per the germline V gene, CDR1 is SGHRS and CDR2 is YFSETQ. There are 15 residues in the CDR3. V dropped 2 bases and J dropped 6; count of bases not matched to a gene: 6. CDR3 in amino acids: CASSLVAGGVNEQFF. The DNA for the CDR3 is TGCGCCAGCAGCTTAGTTGCGGGGGGGGTCAATGAGCAGTTCTTC.

V is TRBV30 and J is TRBJ1-4, with D uncertain. V was trimmed by 2 bases and J by 5 bases, leaving 9 bases between them. The CDR3 contains 13 residues. Looked up from germline, CDR1 is GTSNPN and CDR2 is SVGIG (reference sequence). The CDR3 DNA follows: TGTGCCTGGAGTCCCGGGTTGAATGAAAAACTGTTTTTT. Residues: CAWSPGLNEKLFF.

This clonotype was observed many times. The J gene is TRBJ2-2, the V gene TRBV10-1; D is possibly TRBD1 (6 bases). This CDR3 is 15 amino acids long. From germline, CDR1 is WNHNN and CDR2 SYGVQD (reference sequence). V lost 8 bases to trimming and J lost 0 bases, with 13 bases between them. The CDR3 DNA follows: TGCGCCAGCGCCCCACACAGGGCGAACACCGGGGAGCTGTTTTTT. It is translated as CASAPHRANTGELFF.

This chain joins TRBV4-3 and TRBJ2-1, with no clear D. The CDR3 spans 15 residues. V was shortened by 0 bases and J by 2 bases, with 8 bases between the two germline ends. The V gene's germline CDR1 is LGHNA and CDR2 YSLEER. In DNA form, the CDR3 reads TGCGCCAGCAGCCAAGATCAACCGGCCTACAATGAGCAGTTCTTC. Residues: CASSQDQPAYNEQFF.

This clonotype was observed a single time. The rearrangement joins TRBV28 to TRBJ2-7, with TRBD1 matching 8 bases. The CDR3 runs 16 residues. Germline lookup yields CDR1 MDHEN and CDR2 SYDVKM. After removal of 6 bases from V and 2 bases from J, the junction contained 12 bases not matched to a gene. The CDR3 DNA follows: TGTGCCAGCAGAGGAAGAGGGACAGGCCCCACCTACGAGCAGTACTTC. Translating gives CASRGRGTGPTYEQYF. The variable domain in full, completed from reference TRBV28 and TRBJ2-7, reads DVKVTQSSRYLVKRTGEKVFLECVQDMDHENMFWYRQDPGLGLRLIYFSYDVKMKEKGDIPEGYSVSREKKERFSLILESASTNQTSMYLCASRGRGTGPTYEQYFGPGTRLTVT.

The gene calls are TRBV12-3 or TRBV12-4 and TRBJ1-6; 7 positions match TRBD1. V shed 4 bases and J 0 bases; nucleotides not matched to a gene: 6. The CDR3 spans 17 residues. The CDR3 sequence is CASSSGQLSSYNSPLHF. CDR3 nucleotide sequence: TGTGCCAGCAGTTCGGGACAGCTTAGCTCCTATAATTCACCCCTCCACTTT.

This clonotype was seen only a few times. J is TRBJ2-3 and V is TRBV20-1, with D tentatively TRBD1 or TRBD2 (6 bases each). This CDR3 spans 16 amino acids. The germline V and J ends were trimmed by 3 bases and 4 bases, with 20 bases remaining between them. The germline V gene encodes CDR1 DFQATT and CDR2 SNEGSKA (reference sequence). The CDR3 nucleotides read TGCAGTGCTAGGGGGCATGCGGGATGGGGGCCAGATACGCAGTATTTT. Translation: CSARGHAGWGPDTQYF.

CDR3 region: CASSLNQPPDTQYF. In DNA form, the CDR3 reads TGCGCCAGCAGCCTCAATCAGCCCCCAGATACGCAGTATTTT. The J gene is TRBJ2-3, the V gene TRBV4-3, with D hard to call. Germline assignment: CDR1 LGHNA and CDR2 YSLEER. Between the trimmed V and J ends, which lost 4 bases and 4 bases, there was a span of 12 bases. This CDR3 has 14 residues.

The chain links TRBV20-1 to TRBJ1-5, with D uncertain. V was shortened by 0 bases and J by 6 bases, with 9 bases between the two germline ends. The CDR3 has 13 residues. Germline assignment: CDR1 DFQATT and CDR2 SNEGSKA (reference sequence). CDR3 residues: CSARDRVLQPQHF. The CDR3, as DNA: TGCAGTGCTAGAGATCGGGTCCTTCAGCCCCAGCATTTT.

The chain is built from TRBV12-3 or TRBV12-4 and TRBJ2-1, with D maybe TRBD2 (6 bases). The CDR3 totals 14 residues. Trimming pared 5 bases from V and 7 bases from J, leaving 15 bases between. DNA of the CDR3: TGTGCCAGCAGTCCAAAACTAGCCAGGAATGAGCAGTTCTTC. Translated: CASSPKLARNEQFF.

This clonotype was recorded a few times. This chain uses TRBV20-1 with TRBJ2-7, with 10 positions matching TRBD2. V lost 2 bases and J lost 4; bases outside the gene matches: 5. Germline CDR1 is DFQATT and CDR2 is SNEGSKA (reference sequence). The CDR3 covers 14 residues. In DNA form, the CDR3 reads TGCAGTGCTAGAAGTAGCGGGAGGTCTTACGAGCAGTACTTC. This sequence encodes CSARSSGRSYEQYF.

This clonotype has just a few counts. The genes are TRBV28 and TRBJ1-1; D unresolved. The V end was cut by 4 bases, the J end by 0 bases, with 9 bases between. The germline CDR1 and CDR2 sequences are MDHEN and SYDVKM. The CDR3 extends over 14 amino acids. The CDR3 spells CASSSPEMNTEAFF. CDR3 DNA sequence: TGTGCCAGCAGTTCGCCAGAGATGAACACTGAAGCTTTCTTT.

V usage is TRBV29-1 and J usage is TRBJ2-7, with 9 positions matching TRBD1. The trim removed 5 bases at V and 1 base at J, leaving 12 bases unmatched. Germline CDR1 reads SQVTM; CDR2 reads ANQGSEA. The CDR3 runs 16 residues. CDR3 in amino acids: CSVIGGMDRGSYEQYF. In nucleotides, the CDR3 is TGCAGCGTTATTGGGGGGATGGACAGGGGTTCCTACGAGCAGTACTTC.

This clonotype was picked up a small number of times. The rearrangement links TRBV29-1 to TRBJ2-5, with 10 bases lining up with TRBD2. V was pared by 4 bases and J by 2 bases, with 1 base of the junction left unmatched. This CDR3 is built from 13 residues. The V gene's germline CDR1 is SQVTM and CDR2 ANQGSEA. The DNA of the CDR3 is TGCAGCGTTGGGACTAGCGGTCAAGAGACCCAGTACTTC. It specifies CSVGTSGQETQYF.

The J gene is TRBJ2-5, the V gene TRBV5-1; 7 bases agree with TRBD1. Trimming took 4 bases from V and 1 from J; bases not matched to a gene: 4. The CDR3 is 14 residues long. Germline CDR1 is SGHRS and CDR2 is YFSETQ. This CDR3 is CASSTDRAQETQYF. Here the CDR3 DNA reads TGCGCCAGCAGCACAGACAGGGCCCAAGAGACCCAGTACTTC.

This chain connects TRBV12-3 or TRBV12-4 to TRBJ2-2; the D is unclear. The CDR3 length is 16 residues. V shed 2 bases and J shed 3 bases, with 13 bases lying between them. For the CDR3, the DNA is TGTGCCAGCAGTTTAACATTCTCCTACTACACCGGGGAGCTGTTTTTT. It codes for CASSLTFSYYTGELFF.

This chain connects TRBV12-3 or TRBV12-4 to TRBJ2-7; TRBD2 might be the D (5 bases). The CDR3 has 17 residues. V lost 5 bases, J lost 3 bases, and 23 bases lay in between. CDR3 loop: CASSAGVSGLMGYEQYF. The CDR3 nucleotides read TGTGCCAGCAGTGCCGGGGTCTCAGGACTTATGGGCTACGAGCAGTACTTC.

This clonotype was counted between two and nine times. An end of the junction differs from the germline gene, which may be a read error. The V gene is TRBV29-1, the J gene TRBJ1-1; 7 nucleotides agree with TRBD1. Germline assignment: CDR1 SQVTM and CDR2 ANQGSEA. The length of the CDR3 is 15 residues. CDR3 protein: CSVEGRQGGLSEAFF. CDR3 nucleotides: TGCAGCGTGGAAGGGCGACAGGGAGGGCTCTCTGAAGCTTTCTTT.

This clonotype is medium-sized within its sample. The chain combines TRBV7-2 with TRBJ2-6, with 7 bases lining up with TRBD1. The CDR3 extends over 15 amino acids. The germline CDR1 and CDR2 sequences are SGHTA and FQGNSA. Trimming at V came to 5 bases and at J to 2 bases, leaving 3 bases not matched to a gene. CDR3 protein: CASSNRGAGANVLTF. Written as DNA, the CDR3 is TGTGCCAGCAGCAACAGGGGTGCTGGGGCCAACGTCCTGACTTTC.

The rearrangement uses TRBV11-2 and TRBJ2-5, with 8 nucleotides matching TRBD1. CDR1 is SGHAT, CDR2 FQNNGV, per germline. V shed 6 bases, J shed 4 bases, and the junction held 7 bases outside the gene matches. This CDR3 region has 14 residues. CDR3 amino acids: CASSLRTGRETQYF. The CDR3 coding sequence is TGTGCCAGCAGTCTCAGGACAGGGAGAGAGACCCAGTACTTC.

This clonotype was observed a few times. The genes are TRBV7-9 and TRBJ2-1; no reliable D call. The length of the CDR3 is 11 residues. The V end was cut by 1 base, the J end by 15 bases, with 10 bases between. CDR1 SEHNR and CDR2 FQNEAQ come from the germline V gene (reference sequence). CDR3 in DNA: TGTGCCAGCAGCTTAGAGTCGATAGGGTTCTTC. It yields the protein CASSLESIGFF.

This clonotype has more than one count but fewer than ten. The CDR3 here is CASSQSWGREVSYEQYF. CDR3 coding DNA: TGTGCCAGCAGCCAGAGTTGGGGCAGGGAGGTATCCTACGAGCAGTACTTC. The V and J genes are TRBV27 and TRBJ2-7; D might be TRBD2 (6 bases). The CDR3 runs 17 residues. V shed 6 bases and J shed 1 base, with 22 bases lying between them. Germline V lookup: CDR1 MNHEY, CDR2 SMNVEV (reference sequence).

This clonotype turned up a few times. The chain employs TRBV7-9 and TRBJ2-3; no definite D call. Trimming removed 1 base at V and 5 bases at J, with 16 bases between. CDR3 length: 16 amino acids. The germline CDR1 and CDR2 sequences are SEHNR and FQNEAQ (reference sequence). The CDR3 loop reads CASSLGGGREKDTQYF. In nucleotides, the CDR3 is TGTGCCAGCAGCTTAGGTGGCGGAAGAGAGAAAGATACGCAGTATTTT.

The chain is built from TRBV20-1 and TRBJ2-4, with TRBD1 matching 10 bases. This CDR3 has 14 residues. CDR1 and CDR2 from the germline V gene are DFQATT and SNEGSKA (reference sequence). J was trimmed by 9 bases and V by 5 bases; bases with no gene match: 10. CDR3 coding DNA: TGCAGTGCTCCCCTCCCGGGACAGGGGTTCATTCAGTACTTC. Its protein product is CSAPLPGQGFIQYF.

This clonotype was recorded at least ten times. This sequence joins TRBV5-1 and TRBJ2-4; D is ambiguous. V dropped 5 bases and J dropped 1 base, with 16 bases sitting between them. CDR1 is SGHRS, CDR2 YFSETQ, per germline. There are 16 residues in the CDR3. CDR3 amino acids: CASSLTAGAAKNIQYF. CDR3 nucleotide sequence: TGCGCCAGCAGTTTGACCGCAGGAGCGGCCAAAAACATTCAGTACTTC. The complete variable domain, with remaining parts taken from reference TRBV5-1 and TRBJ2-4, reads KAGVTQTPRYLIKTRGQQVTLSCSPISGHRSVSWYQQTPGQGLQFLFEYFSETQRNKGNFPGRFSGRQFSNSRSEMNVSTLELGDSALYLCASSLTAGAAKNIQYFGAGTRLSVL.

CDR3 in DNA: TGTGCCAGCTCACCCTTTCGACAGGGCCTCAACACCGGGGAGCTGTTTTTT. As protein: CASSPFRQGLNTGELFF. This chain uses TRBV18 with TRBJ2-2, with 7 bases that match TRBD1. This CDR3 is 17 amino acids long. Germline loops: CDR1 KGHSH, CDR2 LQKENI. With V trimmed by 3 bases and J by 2 bases, 9 bases remained unmatched.

This sequence joins TRBV29-1 and TRBJ2-1; 10 nucleotides align to TRBD1. The J segment lost 6 bases and the V segment lost 6 bases, leaving 11 bases of the junction unmatched. CDR3 length: 15 amino acids. Per germline, CDR1 SQVTM and CDR2 ANQGSEA. CDR3 coding DNA: TGCAGCGTGGGGGCCTCCGGGACAGGGGCCAATGAGCAGTTCTTC. Residues: CSVGASGTGANEQFF.